The clone carrying this T cell receptor (beta chain) has a single count. Its target is unknown. Vbeta (60) and Jbeta (13) primers were used in the PCR. Only in-frame clones appear in the TCRdb table, and some are missing; sequencing was by immunoSEQ multiplex PCR. The table includes some 110,000 clones, nearly 15% detected once. This sample was taken from a study of cytomegalovirus exposure and HLA in healthy donors. This CDR3 region has 13 residues. V was trimmed by 1 base and J by 1 base, leaving 4 bases between them. CDR1 is SGHAT, CDR2 FQNNGV, per germline. Findings and limits, study-wide: Some V segments (TRBV6-2 and TRBV6-3 among them) were excluded as indistinguishable. Altogether, around 160 TCR beta chains were recorded as cytomegalovirus-associated. Later on, an analysis found that several of the most significant clusters appeared to be linked to common viral pathogens, which included parvovirus B19.

This chain uses TRBV11-2 with TRBJ1-1; D is uncertain. This clonotype originated in a female donor in good health and CMV-seronegative. Material for sequencing was PBMCs. CDR3 sequence: CASSLGQNTEAFF. The DNA of the CDR3 is TGTGCCAGCAGCTTAGGACAGAACACTGAAGCTTTCTTT.